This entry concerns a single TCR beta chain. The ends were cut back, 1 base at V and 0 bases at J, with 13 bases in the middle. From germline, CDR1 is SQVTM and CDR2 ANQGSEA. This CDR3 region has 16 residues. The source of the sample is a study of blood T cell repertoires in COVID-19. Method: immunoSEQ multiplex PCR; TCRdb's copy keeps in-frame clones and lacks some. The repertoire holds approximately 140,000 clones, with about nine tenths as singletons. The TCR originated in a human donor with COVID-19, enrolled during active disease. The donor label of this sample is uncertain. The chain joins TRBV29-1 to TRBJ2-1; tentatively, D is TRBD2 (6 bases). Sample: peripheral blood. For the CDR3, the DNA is TGCAGCGTTGAAGGGACTACACAGAGCTCCTACAATGAGCAGTTCTTC. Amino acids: CSVEGTTQSSYNEQFF.